This T cell receptor beta chain was identified in a study of cytomegalovirus exposure and HLA in healthy donors. Study-wide points: Some TCR beta chains (around 160 of them) were listed as cytomegalovirus-associated.

A multiplex PCR was run with 60 Vbeta primers and 13 Jbeta primers. Sequencing used immunoSEQ multiplex PCR; TCRdb keeps in-frame clones, though not all of them. The table has 95,000 to 150,000 clones, 80% seen once; the top ten hold about 10%. This clone has only one observation. Its antigen is not known. Sequencing was carried out using PBMCs. The sequence was collected from a female donor in good health and CMV-seropositive.

DNA for the CDR3: TGTGCCAGCAGCTTATCGGGGATCGATGAGCAGTTCTTC. It codes for CASSLSGIDEQFF. This chain uses TRBV7-9 with TRBJ2-1; D may be TRBD2 (5 bases). V was pared by 2 bases and J by 8 bases, with 10 bases between. Germline V gene sequence: CDR1 SEHNR, CDR2 FQNEAQ (reference sequence). There are 13 residues in the CDR3.